This T cell receptor beta chain was captured in a study of T cells in women clearing cervical HPV infection. Libraries were prepared by immunoSEQ multiplex PCR; TCRdb keeps only in-frame clonotypes and omits some of them. The sample yields about 34,000 clones, of which the top ten take up roughly 1.5%. The TCR comes from a woman aged 18 to 75 with a cervical HPV16 infection that either progressed to CIN3+ or cleared (not recorded which). The sequencing input was blood buffy coat.

The CDR3 DNA, read in part, is TGTGCCATCAGTGATCCCGGGACAGGTAATCATGGC. It encodes CAISDPGTGNHG. The whole CDR3 is CAISDPGTGNHGYTF. The chain combines TRBV10-3 with TRBJ1-2, with TRBD1 matching 8 bases. Coverage ceases 3 residues before the CDR3 finishes, and the germline J gene fills in the end. The CDR3 length is 15 residues. Germline V CDR1 and CDR2: ENHRY, SYGVKD. With V trimmed by 3 bases and J by 6 bases, 9 bases remained unmatched.